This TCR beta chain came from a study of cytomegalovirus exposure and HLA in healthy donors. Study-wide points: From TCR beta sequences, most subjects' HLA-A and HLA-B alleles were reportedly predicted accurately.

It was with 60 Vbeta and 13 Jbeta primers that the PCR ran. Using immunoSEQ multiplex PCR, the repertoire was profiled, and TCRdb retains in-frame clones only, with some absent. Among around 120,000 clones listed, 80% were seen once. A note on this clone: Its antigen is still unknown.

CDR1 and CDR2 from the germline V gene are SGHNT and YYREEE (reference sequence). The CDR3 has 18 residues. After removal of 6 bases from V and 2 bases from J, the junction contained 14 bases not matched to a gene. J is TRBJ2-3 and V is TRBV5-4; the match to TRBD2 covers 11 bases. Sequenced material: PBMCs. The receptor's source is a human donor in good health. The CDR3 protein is CASNRGGSGGGITDTQYF. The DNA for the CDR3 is TGTGCCAGCAACCGAGGGGGTAGCGGGGGGGGAATCACAGATACGCAGTATTTT.